The 4 T cell receptor beta chains below come from one sample, sequenced in a study of blood T cell repertoires in COVID-19. Data came from immunoSEQ multiplex PCR; TCRdb stores just in-frame clones and leaves some out. The sample contains around 59,000 clones, around 88% of which appear only once. Sequencing was performed on peripheral blood. The receptors were sampled from a man aged 55 to 70 with acute or convalescent COVID-19.

The chain joins TRBV2 to TRBJ1-1, with 12 nucleotides matching TRBD1. The germline V gene has CDR1 SNHLY and CDR2 FYNNEI. Losses at the gene ends were 6 bases for V and 5 bases for J; bases not matched to a gene: 13. The CDR3 is made up of 17 amino acids. The CDR3 DNA is TGTGCCAGCAGGGCCCCGGGACAGGGGGCGTCGGGGACTGAAGCTTTCTTT. Protein sequence: CASRAPGQGASGTEAFF.

This clone has a handful of counts. J is TRBJ2-3 and V is TRBV28, with D maybe TRBD2 (6 bases). Germline lookup yields CDR1 MDHEN and CDR2 SYDVKM. The V end was cut by 6 bases, the J end by 3 bases, with 25 bases between. This CDR3 region has 18 residues. CDR3 sequence (DNA): TGTGCCAGCAGGAGAATATTACTGACTCCCGGAGGGACAGATACGCAGTATTTT. This translates into CASRRILLTPGGTDTQYF. The full variable domain, rest sourced from reference TRBV28 and TRBJ2-3, is DVKVTQSSRYLVKRTGEKVFLECVQDMDHENMFWYRQDPGLGLRLIYFSYDVKMKEKGDIPEGYSVSREKKERFSLILESASTNQTSMYLCASRRILLTPGGTDTQYFGPGTRLTVL.

The chain links TRBV6-4 to TRBJ1-4, with 7 bases matching TRBD1. The ends lost 3 bases at V and 8 bases at J; junction bases unmatched: 9. Germline CDR1 and CDR2: MRHNA and SNTAGT. The CDR3 extends over 15 amino acids. CDR3 residues: CASSETGKEGEKLFF. As DNA, the CDR3 is TGTGCCAGCAGTGAGACAGGGAAAGAGGGGGAAAAACTGTTTTTT.

This clone was picked up one time. The CDR3 protein is CSVGGTATNEKLFF. The CDR3 DNA sequence: TGCAGCGTTGGAGGGACTGCAACTAATGAAAAACTGTTTTTT. V usage is TRBV29-1 and J usage is TRBJ1-4, with D possibly being TRBD1 (5 bases). Trimming cost V 4 bases and J 0 bases, with 9 bases left between them. Looked up from germline, CDR1 is SQVTM and CDR2 is ANQGSEA. The CDR3 runs to 14 residues.